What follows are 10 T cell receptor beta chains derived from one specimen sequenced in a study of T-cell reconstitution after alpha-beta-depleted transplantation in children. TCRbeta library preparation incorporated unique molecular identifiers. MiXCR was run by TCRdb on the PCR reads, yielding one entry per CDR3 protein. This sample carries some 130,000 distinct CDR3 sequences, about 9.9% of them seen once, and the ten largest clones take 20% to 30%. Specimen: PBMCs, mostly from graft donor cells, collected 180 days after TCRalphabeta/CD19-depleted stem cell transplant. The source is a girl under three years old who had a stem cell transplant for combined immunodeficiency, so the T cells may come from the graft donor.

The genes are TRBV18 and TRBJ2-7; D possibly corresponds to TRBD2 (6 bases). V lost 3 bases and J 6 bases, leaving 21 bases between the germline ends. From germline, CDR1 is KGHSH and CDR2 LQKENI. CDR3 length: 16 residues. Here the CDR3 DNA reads TGTGCCAGCTCACCGGGCGGGGTGGACGGCTACGCCGAGCAGTACTTC. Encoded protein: CASSPGGVDGYAEQYF.

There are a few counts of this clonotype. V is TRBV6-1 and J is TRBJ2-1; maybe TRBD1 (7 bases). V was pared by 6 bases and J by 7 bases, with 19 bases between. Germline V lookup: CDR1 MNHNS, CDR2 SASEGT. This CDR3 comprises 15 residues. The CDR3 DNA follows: TGTGCCAGCAGCCCACGGGGGCCAGGGGGGAATGAGCAGTTCTTC. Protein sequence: CASSPRGPGGNEQFF.

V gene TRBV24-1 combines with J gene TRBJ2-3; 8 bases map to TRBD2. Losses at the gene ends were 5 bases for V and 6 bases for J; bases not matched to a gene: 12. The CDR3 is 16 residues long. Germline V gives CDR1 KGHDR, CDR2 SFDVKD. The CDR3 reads CATSALGRESSDTQYF. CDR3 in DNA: TGTGCCACCAGTGCACTCGGGAGGGAATCTTCGGATACGCAGTATTTT.

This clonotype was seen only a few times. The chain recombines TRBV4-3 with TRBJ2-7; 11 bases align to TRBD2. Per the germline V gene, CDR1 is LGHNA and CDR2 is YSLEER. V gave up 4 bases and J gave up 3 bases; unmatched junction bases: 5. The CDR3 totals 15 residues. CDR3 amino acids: CASSRALAGGYEQYF. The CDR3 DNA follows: TGCGCCAGCAGCCGAGCTCTAGCGGGGGGCTACGAGCAGTACTTC.

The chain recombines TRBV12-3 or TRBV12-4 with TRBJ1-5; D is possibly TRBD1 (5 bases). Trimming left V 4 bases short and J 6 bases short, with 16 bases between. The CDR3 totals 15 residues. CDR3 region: CASSSLTEVAQPQHF. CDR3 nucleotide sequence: TGTGCCAGCAGTTCCTTGACAGAAGTGGCTCAGCCCCAGCATTTT.

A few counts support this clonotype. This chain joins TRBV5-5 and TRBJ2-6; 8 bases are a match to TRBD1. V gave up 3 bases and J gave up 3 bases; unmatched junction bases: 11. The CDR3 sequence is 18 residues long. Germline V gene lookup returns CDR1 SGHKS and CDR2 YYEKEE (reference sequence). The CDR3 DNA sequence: TGTGCCAGCAGCTCCGCGGACAGGGACAAAGGTGGGGCCAACGTCCTGACTTTC. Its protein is CASSSADRDKGGANVLTF.

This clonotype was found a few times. The CDR3 loop reads CASSLAMGAYEQYF. In nucleotides, the CDR3 is TGTGCCAGCAGCTTAGCGATGGGGGCCTACGAGCAGTACTTC. This sequence joins TRBV7-2 and TRBJ2-7, with D tentatively TRBD1 or TRBD2 (5 bases each). V was shortened by 0 bases and J by 2 bases, with 8 bases between the two germline ends. The CDR3 totals 14 residues. Germline CDR1 is SGHTA and CDR2 is FQGNSA. Full variable domain (remainder filled in from reference TRBV7-2 and TRBJ2-7): GAGVSQSPSNKVTEKGKDVELRCDPISGHTALYWYRQSLGQGLEFLIYFQGNSAPDKSGLPSDRFSAERTGGSVSTLTIQRTQQEDSAVYLCASSLAMGAYEQYFGPGTRLTVT.

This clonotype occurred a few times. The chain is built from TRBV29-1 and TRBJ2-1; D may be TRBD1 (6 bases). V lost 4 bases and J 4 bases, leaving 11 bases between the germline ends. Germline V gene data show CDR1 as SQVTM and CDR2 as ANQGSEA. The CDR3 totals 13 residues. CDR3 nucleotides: TGCAGCGTTGTCCCAGGGGCGTACAATGAGCAGTTCTTC. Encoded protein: CSVVPGAYNEQFF.

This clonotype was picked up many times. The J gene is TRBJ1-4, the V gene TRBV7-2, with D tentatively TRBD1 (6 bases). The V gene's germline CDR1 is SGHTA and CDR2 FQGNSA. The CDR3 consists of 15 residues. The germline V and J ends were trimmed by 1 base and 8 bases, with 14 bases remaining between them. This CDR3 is CASSLVTGSREKLFF. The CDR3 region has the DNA TGTGCCAGCAGCTTAGTCACAGGGTCTAGGGAAAAACTGTTTTTT.

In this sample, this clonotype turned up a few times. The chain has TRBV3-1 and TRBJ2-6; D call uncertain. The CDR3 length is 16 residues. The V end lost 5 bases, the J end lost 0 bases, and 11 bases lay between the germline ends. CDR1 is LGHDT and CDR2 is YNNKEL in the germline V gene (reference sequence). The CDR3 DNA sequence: TGTGCCAGCAGCTACCATAGCCTCTCTGGGGCCAACGTCCTGACTTTC. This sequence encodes CASSYHSLSGANVLTF.